The clone carrying this TCR beta chain was observed a handful of times. Its antigen remains unidentified. A second about 6 to 11 cycle PCR used barcoded and J-beta primers. TCRdb redid the calling of the 5' RACE reads with MiXCR, one entry per CDR3 protein. The top ten hold about 38% of the sample, which has roughly 800,000 distinct CDR3 sequences, roughly 53% seen once. This entry belongs to a study of blood T cells in healthy people across ages. The V gene's germline CDR1 is MNHEY and CDR2 SVGEGT. CDR3 length: 15 residues. Trimming cost V 5 bases and J 6 bases; bases outside gene matches: 10. Findings and limits, study-wide: Calculation of diversity from one million T cells yielded estimates considered to be underestimates. Long-lived donors exceeded aged donors in naive CD4+ cells and diversity.

The sequence derives from a man of 80 years or more in good health. The genes are TRBV6-2 or TRBV6-3 and TRBJ2-7; 10 positions match TRBD2. The specimen was blood. DNA for the CDR3: TGTGCCAGCAGTCCAGCTAGCGGGAGTCGTCTCGAGCAGTACTTC. It yields the protein CASSPASGSRLEQYF.